These 18 T cell receptor beta chains were all obtained from the same sample, sequenced in a study of post-analysis software for immune sequencing data. Study-level findings and limits: Controls showed lower frequencies than patients for five or six TRBV segments, and TRBV5-6, TRBV5-1 and TRBV20-1 were among these.

The authors incorporated unique molecular identifiers into the TCR beta cDNA libraries. TCRdb re-called the PCR reads through MiXCR, storing one row per CDR3 protein. The table records hundreds of thousands of distinct CDR3 sequences, 44% of them present only once. Which antigens these TCRs recognize remains unknown. The source material was blood. These receptors were taken from a girl aged 5 to 17 with multiple sclerosis.

This clonotype was detected a few times. V and J are TRBV7-9 and TRBJ2-3; maybe TRBD2 (6 bases). Deletions cut 7 bases from V and 6 bases from J, with 17 bases between. The germline CDR1 and CDR2 sequences are SEHNR and FQNEAQ (reference sequence). The CDR3 is 14 residues long. The DNA for the CDR3 is TGTGCCAGCACCTCCCCAGCGGGTTCGGATACGCAGTATTTT. Its protein is CASTSPAGSDTQYF. Full variable domain (outside the CDR3, taken from reference TRBV7-9 and TRBJ2-3): DTGVSQNPRHKITKRGQNVTFRCDPISEHNRLYWYRQTLGQGPEFLTYFQNEAQLEKSRLLSDRFSAERPKGSFSTLEIQRTEQGDSAMYLCASTSPAGSDTQYFGPGTRLTVL.

This clonotype was detected many times. The chain recombines TRBV6-1 with TRBJ1-2; D call uncertain. V dropped 1 base and J dropped 4 bases, with 13 bases sitting between them. Germline CDR1 MNHNS, CDR2 SASEGT. The CDR3 has 15 residues. CDR3 in amino acids: CASSEEVRGIYGYTF. The DNA of the CDR3 is TGTGCCAGCAGTGAAGAGGTCCGAGGCATCTATGGCTACACCTTC.

In nucleotides, the CDR3 is TGTGCCAGCAGCGTAGAGAACAGGGGACACTATGGCTACACCTTC. It codes for CASSVENRGHYGYTF. The rearrangement uses TRBV9 and TRBJ1-2; TRBD1 agrees at 7 bases. Germline CDR1 and CDR2: SGDLS and YYNGEE. The CDR3 sequence is 15 residues long. The V segment lost 0 bases and the J segment 3 bases; nucleotides outside the gene matches: 5.

This clonotype was seen only a few times. The chain is built from TRBV4-1 and TRBJ2-5, with a weak D call TRBD1 (6 bases). The V gene lost 0 bases and the J gene lost 5 bases, with 10 bases spanning the gap. The CDR3 covers 14 residues. Germline values: CDR1 MGHRA, CDR2 YSYEKL. For the CDR3, the DNA is TGCGCCAGCAGCCAAGATAACAGGGAGGAGACCCAGTACTTC. Translated: CASSQDNREETQYF.

The chain joins TRBV4-2 to TRBJ2-7, with a tentative D call TRBD2 (6 bases). The CDR3 is made up of 15 amino acids. Germline CDR1 and CDR2: LGHNA and YNFKEQ. Trimming removed 4 bases from V and 3 bases from J, with 16 bases in between. CDR3 coding DNA: TGTGCCAGCAGCCCCCGGGGGAGTAGCGACTACGAGCAGTACTTC. Protein sequence: CASSPRGSSDYEQYF.

The chain combines TRBV10-3 with TRBJ2-7; D is possibly TRBD1 (5 bases). Germline-derived CDR1 and CDR2 are ENHRY and SYGVKD. CDR3 size: 14 residues. V was trimmed by 3 bases and J by 6 bases, leaving 15 bases between them. The CDR3 region is CAISEWEPQGEQYF. In DNA, the CDR3 is TGTGCCATCAGTGAATGGGAACCCCAGGGCGAGCAGTACTTC.

The rearrangement uses TRBV12-3 or TRBV12-4 and TRBJ2-7; either TRBD1 or TRBD2 may fit D (5 bases each). Trimming took off 7 bases at V and 1 base at J, with 14 bases between the two ends. CDR3 length equals 14 residues. The CDR3 loop reads CASTSRDLSYEQYF. In nucleotides, the CDR3 is TGTGCCAGCACTTCCCGGGACCTATCCTACGAGCAGTACTTC.

The V call is TRBV4-1, the J call TRBJ1-2; possible D gene TRBD1, 6 bases. The V end was cut by 0 bases, the J end by 4 bases, with 12 bases between. The CDR3 is made up of 15 amino acids. Germline CDR1 MGHRA, CDR2 YSYEKL. CDR3 sequence: CASSQESGVAYGYTF. The CDR3 nucleotides read TGCGCCAGCAGCCAAGAATCAGGGGTGGCCTATGGCTACACCTTC.

This clonotype has a count of ten or more. This chain joins TRBV3-1 and TRBJ2-5, with D perhaps assigned TRBD1 or TRBD2 (6 bases each). The germline V gene has CDR1 LGHDT and CDR2 YNNKEL (reference sequence). The CDR3 has 16 residues. V was cut by 1 base and J by 1 base, with 13 bases left in between. CDR3 sequence: CASSQGPGGLQETQYF. In nucleotides, the CDR3 is TGTGCCAGCAGCCAAGGTCCCGGGGGCCTCCAAGAGACCCAGTACTTC.

The chain couples TRBV12-3 or TRBV12-4 to TRBJ2-5, with TRBD2 matching 8 bases. Trimming took 5 bases from V and 0 from J; bases not matched to a gene: 5. The CDR3 has 15 amino acids. The CDR3 sequence: CASSLRGGYQETQYF. In nucleotides, the CDR3 is TGTGCCAGCAGTCTCCGCGGGGGGTACCAAGAGACCCAGTACTTC.

The table lists this clonotype with a count of one. This chain links TRBV11-2 with TRBJ2-5; TRBD2 aligns across 7 bases. The end of the DNA fits TRBJ2-7 better, so the J call may be wrong. This CDR3 is built from 13 residues. The germline V gene has CDR1 SGHAT and CDR2 FQNNGV. DNA of the CDR3: TGTGCCAGCAGCTTAGATCCGGGGGGCGAGCAGTACTTC. Its protein is CASSLDPGGEQYF.

The chain recombines TRBV15 with TRBJ1-2, with a tentative D call TRBD1 (6 bases). Germline assignment: CDR1 LNHNV and CDR2 YYDKDF (reference sequence). The CDR3 contains 14 residues. The V and J ends lost 1 base and 7 bases respectively, with 13 bases between them. The CDR3 region has the DNA TGTGCCACCAGCAGAGCCCCGAGGACAGCTGGCTACACCTTC. It is translated as CATSRAPRTAGYTF.

In DNA form, the CDR3 reads TGTGCCAGCAGCCAGAGGGGGGGCGCTGAGCCTTATGGCTACACCTTC. Amino acids: CASSQRGGAEPYGYTF. The chain carries TRBV7-9 and TRBJ1-2; possibly TRBD1 for D (6 bases). From germline, CDR1 is SEHNR and CDR2 FQNEAQ (reference sequence). The length of the CDR3 is 16 residues. V was trimmed by 5 bases and J by 5 bases, leaving 21 bases between them.

V is TRBV6-6 and J is TRBJ2-1, with unresolved D. The CDR3 is 16 residues long. CDR1 is MNHNY, CDR2 SVGAGI, per germline (reference sequence). Trimming stripped 7 bases from V and 4 bases from J, with 20 bases between. The CDR3: CASTSLGADPYNEQFF. CDR3 DNA: TGTGCCAGCACCTCTCTCGGAGCCGATCCTTACAATGAGCAGTTCTTC.

V is TRBV6-1 and J is TRBJ2-1; 10 bases map to TRBD2. In germline, CDR1 is MNHNS, CDR2 SASEGT. The length of the CDR3 is 18 residues. V was pared by 2 bases and J by 3 bases, with 10 bases of the junction left unmatched. CDR3 protein: CASSESGALAGFYNEQFF. The CDR3 DNA reads TGTGCCAGCAGTGAATCGGGAGCACTAGCGGGGTTCTACAATGAGCAGTTCTTC.

V is TRBV20-1 and J is TRBJ2-7; 7 positions agree with TRBD2. The V gene's germline CDR1 is DFQATT and CDR2 SNEGSKA (reference sequence). V was pared by 4 bases and J by 5 bases, with 8 bases of the junction left unmatched. The CDR3 is made up of 13 amino acids. The CDR3 loop reads CSATLRTRDEQYF. The CDR3 region has the DNA TGCAGTGCTACGCTTCGGACTAGAGACGAGCAGTACTTC.

This clonotype was counted only a few times. This sequence joins TRBV10-3 and TRBJ2-7; possible D gene TRBD1, 5 bases. The ends were cut back, 0 bases at V and 0 bases at J, with 9 bases in the middle. The CDR3 extends over 15 amino acids. Germline V gene sequence: CDR1 ENHRY, CDR2 SYGVKD. CDR3 residues: CAISESQGPSYEQYF. DNA of the CDR3: TGTGCCATCAGTGAGTCCCAGGGTCCCTCCTACGAGCAGTACTTC.

The chain joins TRBV12-3 or TRBV12-4 to TRBJ2-3; TRBD2 agrees at 9 bases. This CDR3 has 16 amino acids. The V gene end was trimmed by 5 bases and the J gene end by 9 bases; junction bases not matched to a gene: 15. In DNA, the CDR3 is TGTGCCAGCAGTCTGCCTGGACTAGCGAGCAGGGGGACGCAGTATTTT. Encoded protein: CASSLPGLASRGTQYF.